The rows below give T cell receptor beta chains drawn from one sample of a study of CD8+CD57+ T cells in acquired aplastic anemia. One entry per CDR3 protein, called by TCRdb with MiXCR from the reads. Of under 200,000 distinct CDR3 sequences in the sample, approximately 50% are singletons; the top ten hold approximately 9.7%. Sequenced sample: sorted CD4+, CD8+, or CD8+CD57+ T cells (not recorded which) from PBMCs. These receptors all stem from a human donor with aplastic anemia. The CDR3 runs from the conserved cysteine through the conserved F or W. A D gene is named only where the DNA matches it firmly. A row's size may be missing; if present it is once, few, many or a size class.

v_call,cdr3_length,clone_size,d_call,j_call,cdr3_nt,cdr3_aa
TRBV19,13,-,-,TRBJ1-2,TGTGCCAGTATCGGCCGACTCAACTATGGCCACACCTTC,CASIGRLNYGHTF
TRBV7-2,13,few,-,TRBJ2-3,TGTGCCAGCAGCTTGGCTATCACAGATACGCAGTATTTT,CASSLAITDTQYF
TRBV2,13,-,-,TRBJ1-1,TGTGCCAGCAGTACCCCGGGGGCCACTGAAGCTTTCTTT,CASSTPGATEAFF
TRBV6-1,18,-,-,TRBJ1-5,TGTGCCAGCAGCCTACGGGCTCTTAGGTTCGATAGCAATCAGCCCCAGCATTTT,CASSLRALRFDSNQPQHF
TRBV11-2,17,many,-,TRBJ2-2,TGTGCCAGCAGCTTTTCCCGGCGGGGCTCGAACACCGGGGAGCTGTTTTTT,CASSFSRRGSNTGELFF
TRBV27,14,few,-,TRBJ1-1,TGTGCCAGCAGTTCCCGGTGGTCGCGGACTGAAGCTTTCTTT,CASSSRWSRTEAFF
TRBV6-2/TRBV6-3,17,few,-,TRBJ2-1,TGTGCCAGCAGTTACCGGAAGCCCCTAAGCTCCTACAATGAGCAGTTCTTC,CASSYRKPLSSYNEQFF
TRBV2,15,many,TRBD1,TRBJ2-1,TGTGCCAGCAGGACAACCGGGACAGGGGGCAATGAGCAGTTCTTC,CASRTTGTGGNEQFF
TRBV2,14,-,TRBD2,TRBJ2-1,TGTGCCAGCACCAGCGGGAGTAGTTACAATGAGCAGTTCTTC,CASTSGSSYNEQFF
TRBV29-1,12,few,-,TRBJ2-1,TGCAGCGTTGAAAGGGGGGGAAATGAGCAGTTCTTC,CSVERGGNEQFF
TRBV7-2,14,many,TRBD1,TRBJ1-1,TGTGCCAACCACAGGGGGCCCGGGAGCACTGAAGCTTTCTTT,CANHRGPGSTEAFF
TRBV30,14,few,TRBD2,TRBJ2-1,TGTGCCTGTTCGACTAGCGGGAGTGGGAATGAGCAGTTCTTC,CACSTSGSGNEQFF
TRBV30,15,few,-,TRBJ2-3,TGTGCCTGGAGGGCCCTAGGCTGGGGCACAGATACGCAGTATTTT,CAWRALGWGTDTQYF
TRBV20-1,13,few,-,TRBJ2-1,TGCAGTGCTAGACTAACTAGCTACAATGAGCAGTTCTTC,CSARLTSYNEQFF
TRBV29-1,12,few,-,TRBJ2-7,TGCAGCGTTGTGGAGGACGTCTACGAGCAGTACTTC,CSVVEDVYEQYF
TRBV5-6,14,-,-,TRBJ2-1,TGTGCCAGCAGCTTAGGACAGTTTTTGAATGAGCAGTTCTTC,CASSLGQFLNEQFF
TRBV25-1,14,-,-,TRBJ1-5,TGTGCCAGCCCTGGGACGGATAGCAATCAGCCCCAGCATTTT,CASPGTDSNQPQHF
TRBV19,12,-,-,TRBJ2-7,TGTGCCAGTGTGGACCCCTACAATGAGCAGTACTTC,CASVDPYNEQYF
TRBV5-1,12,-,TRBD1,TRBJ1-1,TGCGCCAGTCAGGGGGCCTACACTGAAGCTTTTTTT,CASQGAYTEAFF
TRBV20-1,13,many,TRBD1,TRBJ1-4,TGCAGTGCTAGACCCGGGACAGATGAAAAACTGTTTTTT,CSARPGTDEKLFF
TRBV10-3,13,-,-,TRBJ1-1,TGTGCCATCAATACGGGCATGAACACTGAAGCTTTCTTT,CAINTGMNTEAFF
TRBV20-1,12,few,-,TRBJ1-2,TGCAGTGCTAGCCTCGCAGGGTCCGGCTACACCTTC,CSASLAGSGYTF
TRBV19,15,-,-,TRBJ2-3,TGTGCCAGTAGTTCGGTGGGCTCTAGCACAGATACGCAGTATTTT,CASSSVGSSTDTQYF
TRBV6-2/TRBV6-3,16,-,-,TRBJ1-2,TGTGCCAGCAGTTACCCGCCGTGGGGGCTGAACTATGGCCACACCTTC,CASSYPPWGLNYGHTF
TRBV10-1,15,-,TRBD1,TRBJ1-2,TGCGCCAGCAGTGCTCGGGACAGGGCCAACTATGGCTACACCTTC,CASSARDRANYGYTF
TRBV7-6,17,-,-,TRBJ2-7,TGTGCCAGCAGCTTAGCGCTTGCGAGCGGGTGGGACGGTGGGCAGTACTTC,CASSLALASGWDGGQYF
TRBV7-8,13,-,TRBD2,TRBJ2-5,TGTGCCAGCAGGGGCGGGGGGGCTGAGACCCAGTACTTC,CASRGGGAETQYF
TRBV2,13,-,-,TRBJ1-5,TGTGCCAGCCAGGACCTTAGCAATCAGCCCCAGCATTTT,CASQDLSNQPQHF
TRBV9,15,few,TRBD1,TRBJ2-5,TGTGCCAGCAGCGACCGGACAGGGGGCATGGAGACCCAGTACTTC,CASSDRTGGMETQYF
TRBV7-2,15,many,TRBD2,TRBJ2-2,TGTGCCAGCAGCCTGGGACTAGTCCGGACCGGGGAGCTGTTTTTT,CASSLGLVRTGELFF
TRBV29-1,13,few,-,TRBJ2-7,TGCAGCGTTCTTCCGGAAAGCTCCTACGAGCAGTACTTC,CSVLPESSYEQYF
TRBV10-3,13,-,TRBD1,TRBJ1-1,TGTGCCATCAGTGAGTGGGACAGCACTGAAGCTTTCTTT,CAISEWDSTEAFF
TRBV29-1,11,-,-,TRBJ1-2,TGCAGCCCCGACGGCTTCTATGGCTACACCTTC,CSPDGFYGYTF
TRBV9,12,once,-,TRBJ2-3,TGTGCCCGGCAGGTACGCACAGATACGCAGTATTTT,CARQVRTDTQYF
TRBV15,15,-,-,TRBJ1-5,TGTGCCACCAGCGGCCGAACAGGTAGCAATCAGCCCCAGCATTTT,CATSGRTGSNQPQHF
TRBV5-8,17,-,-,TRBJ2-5,TGTGCCAGCAGCTTGGGGGACACAGAAGGGCTATACGAGACCCAGTACTTC,CASSLGDTEGLYETQYF
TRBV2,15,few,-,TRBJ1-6,TGTGCCAGCACCAACGGGAGGGGTAGCAATTCACCCCTCCACTTT,CASTNGRGSNSPLHF
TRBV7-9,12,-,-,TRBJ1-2,TGTGCCAGCGACCGAGATAACTATGGCTACACCTTC,CASDRDNYGYTF
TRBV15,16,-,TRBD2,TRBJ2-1,TGTGCCACCAGCAGAGGGCGGGGGGGTACTAACAATGAGCAGTTCTTC,CATSRGRGGTNNEQFF
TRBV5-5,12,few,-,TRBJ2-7,TGTGCCAGCAGCTTGGATGGAGTCGAGCAGTACTTC,CASSLDGVEQYF
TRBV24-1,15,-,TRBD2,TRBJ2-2,TGTGCCACCAGTGACCCCTCTAGCGGGAGGGGGGAGCTGTTTTTT,CATSDPSSGRGELFF
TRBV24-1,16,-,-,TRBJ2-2,TGTGCCACCAGTGGTACCGGGACTTACTCAACCGGGGAGCTGTTTTTT,CATSGTGTYSTGELFF
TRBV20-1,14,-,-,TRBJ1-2,TGCAGTGCTAGTGGGACTAGCGGAAGGGATGGCTACACCTTC,CSASGTSGRDGYTF
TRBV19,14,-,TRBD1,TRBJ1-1,TGTGCCAGTGGCAGGGGGAAGGGTCGCACTGAAGCTTTCTTT,CASGRGKGRTEAFF
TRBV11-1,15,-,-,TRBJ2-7,TGTGCCAGCAGCCCCCCTCACCGGGATAGCTACGAGCAGTACTTC,CASSPPHRDSYEQYF
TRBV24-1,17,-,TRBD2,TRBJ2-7,TGTGCCACCAGTGATACCCGGACTAGCGGGAGGGCCCACGAGCAGTACTTC,CATSDTRTSGRAHEQYF
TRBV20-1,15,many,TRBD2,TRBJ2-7,TGCAGTGCTAGAGAGAGCGGGAGGGCATCCTACGAGCAGTACTTC,CSARESGRASYEQYF
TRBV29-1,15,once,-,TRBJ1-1,TGCAGCGTTGGGTTTGGTGTGGGACAGAACACTGAAGCTTTCTTT,CSVGFGVGQNTEAFF
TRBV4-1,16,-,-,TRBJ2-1,TGCGCCAGCAGCCCCACCCGGGACTGGGACTACAATGAGCAGTTCTTC,CASSPTRDWDYNEQFF
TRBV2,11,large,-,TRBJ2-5,TGTGCCAGCAGACAAGGAGAGACCCAGTACTTC,CASRQGETQYF
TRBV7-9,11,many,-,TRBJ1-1,TGTGCCAGCAGCCGCAGCGGGTGGGCTTTCTTT,CASSRSGWAFF